This T cell receptor beta chain appears in the sequencing data of a study of blood T cell repertoires in COVID-19 (TCRdb year 2020). A note on the overall study: Samples covering the acute and convalescent phases of COVID-19 were provided by collaborators in the United States, Italy and Spain. The material from the prospective study consisted of cDNA or gDNA derived from T cells, B-cell-depleted T cells, or PBMCs. Deeply sampled blood TCRbeta repertoires from subjects exposed to, actively infected with, or recovered from COVID-19 were included in the dataset. The repertoires were released in a freely available public database meant as a resource for research on the immune response to SARS-CoV-2. Samples came from the ongoing ImmuneRACE study (first 160 participants) plus 1,254 subjects from 6 global collaborators. Sample metadata almost always included a de-identified subject ID, COVID-19 status, age in years and sex. Where HLA class I and class II types were available, the types were taken from metadata supplied by the sample provider, not from assay-based typing.

The paper's findings and limits, for the study overall: Clinical and demographic metadata were provided uncurated, with the amount varying by source and participant.

TCRbeta CDR3 regions were amplified from genomic DNA by means of the immunoSEQ Assay, a bias-controlled multiplex PCR. The study's own analysis went as follows. Within the assay, amplification of reference gene primers was used to estimate how many nucleated cells each sample contained. To quantify the absolute abundance of each unique TCRbeta CDR3 rearrangement, sequence reads were collapsed and filtered. For each sample, productive Simpson clonality was calculated as the square root of Simpson's diversity index over productive rearrangements. In its TCRdb copy, this immuneACCESS table keeps in-frame sequences only and misses some clones. Where compared with another copy, unresolved V genes explain less than half of these, and the others have no known cause. V and J calls and clone size are given by that table; D and trimming were obtained from the DNA. This sample gives 80,000 to 95,000 clones in total; roughly 85% of them show up just once. Roughly 40% of the sample is taken by the ten largest.

On this clone: Its antigen is currently not known. No clone much larger than this one lies a single base away; base qualities are absent.

Collaborating institutions collected whole blood in K2EDTA tubes following their own protocols. For TCRbeta analysis, collaborator samples were shipped as frozen whole blood, as isolated PBMCs, or as DNA extracted from either sample type. The CDR3 holds 14 amino acids from the cysteine to the phenylalanine. The kept DNA is CDR3 alone, 42 bases in frame from the first base. According to the germline V gene (reference sequence), CDR1 reads MNHEY and CDR2 reads SMNVEV. After removal of 5 bases from V and 3 bases from J, the junction retains 5 bases not matched to a gene. The receptor's source is a man of 80 years or more with acute or convalescent COVID-19. This chain joins TRBV27 to TRBJ2-7; TRBD2 aligns with 9 central bases. Sequencing was performed on peripheral blood. The CDR3 in this case is CASSTLAGNYEQYF. In nucleotides, the sequence is TGTGCCAGCAGTACTCTAGCGGGAAACTACGAGCAGTACTTC.